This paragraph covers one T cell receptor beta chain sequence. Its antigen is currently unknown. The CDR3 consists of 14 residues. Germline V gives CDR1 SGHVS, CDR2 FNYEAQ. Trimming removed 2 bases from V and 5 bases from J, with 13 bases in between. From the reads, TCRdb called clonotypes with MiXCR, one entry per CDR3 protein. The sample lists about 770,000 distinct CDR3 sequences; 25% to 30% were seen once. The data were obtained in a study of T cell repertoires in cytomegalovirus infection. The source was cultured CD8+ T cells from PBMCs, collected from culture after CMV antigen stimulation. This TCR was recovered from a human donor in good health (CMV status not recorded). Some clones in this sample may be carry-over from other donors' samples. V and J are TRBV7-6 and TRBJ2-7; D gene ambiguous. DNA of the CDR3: TGTGCCAGCAGCTTATTAGGGCTGGTCCACGAGCAGTACTTC. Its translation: CASSLLGLVHEQYF.